This TCR beta chain was observed in a study of T cell clonality in common variable immunodeficiency. Looked up from germline, CDR1 is KGHSH and CDR2 is LQKENI. This CDR3 has 16 amino acids. This clone has just a few counts. The antigen is undetermined. At one of its ends the junction is not consistent with the germline gene, which may arise from a read error. The CDR3 goes on 3 residues after the read ends, and that part is filled in from the germline J gene. Regarding the study as a whole: CVID subjects showed higher TCRbeta clonality than healthy controls. Fewer deletions and N-nucleotide insertions were reportedly seen in common variable immunodeficiency TCR beta sequences.

Clones were sequenced by immunoSEQ multiplex PCR, and TCRdb holds only the in-frame ones, with some missing. The repertoire has tens of thousands of clones, none seen only once; the ten largest take about 0.8%. The chain has TRBV18 and TRBJ2-7, with a possible D match to TRBD1 (5 bases). Sequencing was done on a sample of peripheral blood mononuclear cells. The TCR originated in a person aged 18 to 70 in good health. The CDR3 loop reads CASSPQVQGFPYEQYF. The DNA read from the CDR3 is TGTGCCAGCTCCCCACAGGTTCAGGGTTTCCCCTACGAG.